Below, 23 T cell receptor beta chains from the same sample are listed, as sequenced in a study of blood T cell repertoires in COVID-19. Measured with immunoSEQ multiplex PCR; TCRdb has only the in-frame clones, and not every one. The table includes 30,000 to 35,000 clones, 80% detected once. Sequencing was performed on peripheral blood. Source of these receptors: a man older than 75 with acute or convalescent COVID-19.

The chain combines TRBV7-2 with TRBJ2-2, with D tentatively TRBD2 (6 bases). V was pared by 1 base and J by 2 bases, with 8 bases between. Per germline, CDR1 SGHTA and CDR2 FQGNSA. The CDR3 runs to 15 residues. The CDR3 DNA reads TGTGCCAGCAGCTTAGGGGACTTTAACACCGGGGAGCTGTTTTTT. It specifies CASSLGDFNTGELFF.

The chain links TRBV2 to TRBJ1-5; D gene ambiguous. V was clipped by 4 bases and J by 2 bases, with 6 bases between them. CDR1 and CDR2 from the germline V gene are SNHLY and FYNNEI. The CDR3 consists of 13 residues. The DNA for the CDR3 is TGTGCCAGCAGTGTTTCCGGCAATCAGCCCCAGCATTTT. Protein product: CASSVSGNQPQHF.

The DNA for the CDR3 is TGTGCCAGCAGCTTAGCACGCGGCGGGGGGCGGCGGACCGGGGAGCTGTTTTTT. Translated: CASSLARGGGRRTGELFF. The chain employs TRBV7-2 and TRBJ2-2; TRBD2 matches 8 bases. The junction had 11 bases not matched to a gene; V was cut back by 0 bases and J by 5 bases. This CDR3 has 18 residues. Germline loops: CDR1 SGHTA, CDR2 FQGNSA. Variable domain in full (rest from reference TRBV7-2 and TRBJ2-2): GAGVSQSPSNKVTEKGKDVELRCDPISGHTALYWYRQSLGQGLEFLIYFQGNSAPDKSGLPSDRFSAERTGGSVSTLTIQRTQQEDSAVYLCASSLARGGGRRTGELFFGEGSRLTVL.

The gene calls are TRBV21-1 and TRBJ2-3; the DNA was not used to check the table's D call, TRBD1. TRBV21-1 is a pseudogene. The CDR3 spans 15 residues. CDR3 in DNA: TGTGCCAGCAACCAAGGACAGGGTAAGTTAGATACGCAGTATTTT. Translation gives CASNQGQGKLDTQYF.

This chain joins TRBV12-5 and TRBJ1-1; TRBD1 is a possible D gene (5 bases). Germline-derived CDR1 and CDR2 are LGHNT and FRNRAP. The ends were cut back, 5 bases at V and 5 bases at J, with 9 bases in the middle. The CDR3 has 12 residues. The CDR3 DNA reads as TGTGCTAGTGGTGGGGGGGTTACTGAAGCTTTCTTT. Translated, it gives CASGGGVTEAFF. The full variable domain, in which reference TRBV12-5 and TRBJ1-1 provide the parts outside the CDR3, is DARVTQTPRHKVTEMGQEVTMRCQPILGHNTVFWYRQTMMQGLELLAYFRNRAPLDDSGMPKDRFSAEMPDATLATLKIQPSEPRDSAVYFCASGGGVTEAFFGQGTRLTVV.

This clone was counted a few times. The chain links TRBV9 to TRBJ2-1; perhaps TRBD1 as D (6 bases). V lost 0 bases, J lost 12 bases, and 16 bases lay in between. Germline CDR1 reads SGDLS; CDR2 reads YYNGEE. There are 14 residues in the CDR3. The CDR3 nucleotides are TGTGCCAGCAGCGTAGATAGAGGGGGACATAGGCAGTTCTTC. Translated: CASSVDRGGHRQFF.

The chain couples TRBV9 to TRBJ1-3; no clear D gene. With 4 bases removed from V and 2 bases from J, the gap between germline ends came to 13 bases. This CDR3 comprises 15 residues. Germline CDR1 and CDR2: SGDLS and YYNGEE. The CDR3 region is CASSQDSPTGNTIYF. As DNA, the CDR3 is TGTGCCAGCAGCCAGGATTCACCTACTGGAAACACCATATATTTT. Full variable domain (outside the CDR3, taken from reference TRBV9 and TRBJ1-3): DSGVTQTPKHLITATGQRVTLRCSPRSGDLSVYWYQQSLDQGLQFLIQYYNGEERAKGNILERFSAQQFPDLHSELNLSSLELGDSALYFCASSQDSPTGNTIYFGEGSWLTVV.

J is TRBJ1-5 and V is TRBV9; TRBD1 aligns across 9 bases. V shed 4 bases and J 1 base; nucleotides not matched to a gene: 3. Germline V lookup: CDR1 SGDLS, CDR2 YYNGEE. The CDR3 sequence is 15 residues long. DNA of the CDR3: TGTGCCAGCAGCCGGGGACAGGGAAGCAATCAGCCCCAGCATTTT. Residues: CASSRGQGSNQPQHF.

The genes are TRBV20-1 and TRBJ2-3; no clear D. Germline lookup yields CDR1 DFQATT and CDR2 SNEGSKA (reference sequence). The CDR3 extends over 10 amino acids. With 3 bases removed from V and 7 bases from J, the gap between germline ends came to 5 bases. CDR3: CSASLNTQYF. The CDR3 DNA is TGCAGTGCTAGCTTAAATACGCAGTATTTT.

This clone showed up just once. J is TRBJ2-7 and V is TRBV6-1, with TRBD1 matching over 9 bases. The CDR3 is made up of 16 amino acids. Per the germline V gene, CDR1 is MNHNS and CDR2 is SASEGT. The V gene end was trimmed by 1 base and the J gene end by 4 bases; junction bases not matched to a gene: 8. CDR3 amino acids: CASSEVGNRGRYEQYF. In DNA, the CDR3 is TGTGCCAGCAGTGAAGTCGGGAACAGGGGGCGGTACGAGCAGTACTTC.

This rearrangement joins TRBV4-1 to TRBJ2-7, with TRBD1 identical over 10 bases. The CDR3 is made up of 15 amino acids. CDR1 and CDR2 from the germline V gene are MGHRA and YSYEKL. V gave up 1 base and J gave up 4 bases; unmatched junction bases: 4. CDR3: CASSQVGQGGYEQYF. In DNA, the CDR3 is TGCGCCAGCAGCCAAGTCGGACAGGGGGGGTACGAGCAGTACTTC.

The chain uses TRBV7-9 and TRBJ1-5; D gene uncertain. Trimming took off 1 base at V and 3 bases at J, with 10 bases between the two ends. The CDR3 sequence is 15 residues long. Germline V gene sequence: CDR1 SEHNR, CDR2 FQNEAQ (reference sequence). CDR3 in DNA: TGTGCCAGCAGCTTAGGAGGGCCGGACAATCAGCCCCAGCATTTT. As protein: CASSLGGPDNQPQHF.

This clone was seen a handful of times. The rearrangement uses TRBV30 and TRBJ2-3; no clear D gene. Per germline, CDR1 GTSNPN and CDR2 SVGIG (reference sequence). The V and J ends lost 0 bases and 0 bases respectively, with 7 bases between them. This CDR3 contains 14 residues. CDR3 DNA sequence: TGTGCCTGGAGTGTGCCCACTAGCACAGATACGCAGTATTTT. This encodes CAWSVPTSTDTQYF. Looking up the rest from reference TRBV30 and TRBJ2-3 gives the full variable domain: SQTIHQWPATLVQPVGSPLSLECTVEGTSNPNLYWYRQAAGRGLQLLFYSVGIGQISSEVPQNLSASRPQDRQFILSSKKLLLSDSGFYLCAWSVPTSTDTQYFGPGTRLTVL.

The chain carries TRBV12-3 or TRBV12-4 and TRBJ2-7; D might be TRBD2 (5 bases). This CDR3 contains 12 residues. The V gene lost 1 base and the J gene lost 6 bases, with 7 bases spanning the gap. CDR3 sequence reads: CASSLGGVEQYF. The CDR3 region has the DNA TGTGCCAGCAGTTTAGGGGGAGTCGAGCAGTACTTC.

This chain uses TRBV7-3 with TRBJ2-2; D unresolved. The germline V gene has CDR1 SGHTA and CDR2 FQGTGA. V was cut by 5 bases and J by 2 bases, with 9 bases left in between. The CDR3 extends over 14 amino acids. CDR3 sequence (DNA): TGTGCCAGCAGCCCCACAGCTAACACCGGGGAGCTGTTTTTT. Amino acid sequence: CASSPTANTGELFF.

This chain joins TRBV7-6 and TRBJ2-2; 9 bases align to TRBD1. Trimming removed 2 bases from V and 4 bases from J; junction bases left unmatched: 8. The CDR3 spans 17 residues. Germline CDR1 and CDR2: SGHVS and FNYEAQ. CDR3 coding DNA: TGTGCCAGCAGCTTATTCACAGGGGGCTTGGGCACCGGGGAGCTGTTTTTT. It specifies CASSLFTGGLGTGELFF.

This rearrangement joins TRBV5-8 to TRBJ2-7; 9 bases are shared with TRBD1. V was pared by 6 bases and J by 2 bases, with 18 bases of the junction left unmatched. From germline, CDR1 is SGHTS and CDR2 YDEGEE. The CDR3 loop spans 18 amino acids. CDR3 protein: CASTSRDRVSLDAYEQYF. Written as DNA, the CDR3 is TGTGCCAGCACCTCCCGGGACAGGGTCAGTCTAGATGCCTACGAGCAGTACTTC.

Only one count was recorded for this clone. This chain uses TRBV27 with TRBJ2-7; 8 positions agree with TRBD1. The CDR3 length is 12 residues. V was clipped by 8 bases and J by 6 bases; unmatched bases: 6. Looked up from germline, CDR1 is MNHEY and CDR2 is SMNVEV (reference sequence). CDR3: CASRTGWGEQYF. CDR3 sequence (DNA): TGTGCCAGCCGGACAGGGTGGGGCGAGCAGTACTTC.

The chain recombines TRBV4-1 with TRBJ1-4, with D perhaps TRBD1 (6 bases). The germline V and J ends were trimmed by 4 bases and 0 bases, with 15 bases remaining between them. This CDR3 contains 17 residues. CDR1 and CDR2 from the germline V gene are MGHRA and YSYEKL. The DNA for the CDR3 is TGCGCCAGCAGCCGAAGGGGGGGGTGGACAACTAATGAAAAACTGTTTTTT. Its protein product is CASSRRGGWTTNEKLFF.

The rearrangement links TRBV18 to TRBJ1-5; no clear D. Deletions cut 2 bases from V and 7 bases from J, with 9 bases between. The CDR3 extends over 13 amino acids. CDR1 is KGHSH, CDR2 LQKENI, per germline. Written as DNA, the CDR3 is TGTGCCAGCTCACCAGAGGGTGGGCAGCCCCAGCATTTT. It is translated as CASSPEGGQPQHF. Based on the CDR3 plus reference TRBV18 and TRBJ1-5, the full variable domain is NAGVMQNPRHLVRRRGQEARLRCSPMKGHSHVYWYRQLPEEGLKFMVYLQKENIIDESGMPKERFSAEFPKEGPSILRIQQVVRGDSAAYFCASSPEGGQPQHFGDGTRLSIL.

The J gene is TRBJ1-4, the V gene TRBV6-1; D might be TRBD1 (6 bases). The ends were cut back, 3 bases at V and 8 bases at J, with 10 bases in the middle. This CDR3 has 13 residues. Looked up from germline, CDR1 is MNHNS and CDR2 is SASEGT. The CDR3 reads CASSEQGLEKLFF. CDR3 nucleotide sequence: TGTGCCAGCAGTGAGCAGGGGTTGGAAAAACTGTTTTTT.

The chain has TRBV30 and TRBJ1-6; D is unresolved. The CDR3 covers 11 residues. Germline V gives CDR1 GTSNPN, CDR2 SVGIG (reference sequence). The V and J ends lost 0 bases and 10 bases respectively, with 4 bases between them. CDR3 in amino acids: CAWSVGSPLHF. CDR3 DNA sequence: TGTGCCTGGAGTGTCGGGTCACCCCTCCACTTT.

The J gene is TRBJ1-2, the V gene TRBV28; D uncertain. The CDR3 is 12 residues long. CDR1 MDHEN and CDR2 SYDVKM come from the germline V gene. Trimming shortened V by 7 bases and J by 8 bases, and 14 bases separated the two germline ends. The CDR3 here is CASTALPKGYTF. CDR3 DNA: TGTGCCAGCACTGCCCTCCCTAAGGGCTACACCTTC.